These T cell receptor beta chains were read from a single sample in a study of response to subunit inactivated influenza vaccine. TCRdb passed the RT-PCR reads through MiXCR, listing each CDR3 protein once. This table holds 610,000 or so distinct CDR3 sequences, 11% to 15% found once. This specimen consisted of PBMCs from blood, obtained about 11 days after vaccination. The source is a man aged 45-65 years who received an inactivated influenza vaccine. Both conserved end residues are part of each CDR3. The order of the fields is J gene, clone size, CDR3 length, D gene, V gene, CDR3 protein, CDR3 DNA. A D gene is named only where the DNA matches it firmly. Clone size is shown for a subset of rows, as once, few, many or a class of expanded clone.

j_call: TRBJ1-5; clone_size: few; cdr3_length: 14; d_call: TRBD1; v_call: TRBV20-1; cdr3_aa: CSAKPGQEGQPQHF; cdr3_nt: TGCAGTGCTAAGCCGGGACAGGAGGGACAGCCCCAGCATTTT
j_call: TRBJ2-1; clone_size: few; cdr3_length: 14; d_call: TRBD2; v_call: TRBV10-3; cdr3_aa: CATGTSGGFNEQFF; cdr3_nt: TGTGCCACCGGGACTAGCGGAGGTTTCAATGAGCAGTTCTTC
j_call: TRBJ2-3; clone_size: few; cdr3_length: 13; d_call: NA; v_call: TRBV20-1; cdr3_aa: CSARTDRTDTQYF; cdr3_nt: TGCAGTGCTAGGACAGATCGCACAGATACGCAGTATTTT
j_call: TRBJ2-5; clone_size: few; cdr3_length: 15; d_call: NA; v_call: TRBV12-3/TRBV12-4; cdr3_aa: CASSRLRLSQETQYF; cdr3_nt: TGTGCCAGCAGTCGCCTGAGACTATCCCAAGAGACCCAGTACTTC
j_call: TRBJ2-7; clone_size: few; cdr3_length: 14; d_call: NA; v_call: TRBV3-1; cdr3_aa: CASSQLGGSYEQYF; cdr3_nt: TGTGCCAGCAGCCAACTAGGGGGCTCCTACGAGCAGTACTTC
j_call: TRBJ2-2; clone_size: NA; cdr3_length: 15; d_call: NA; v_call: TRBV4-2; cdr3_aa: CASSQEGGGTGELFF; cdr3_nt: TGTGCCAGCAGCCAAGAAGGGGGGGGCACCGGGGAGCTGTTTTTT
j_call: TRBJ1-5; clone_size: few; cdr3_length: 12; d_call: NA; v_call: TRBV5-1; cdr3_aa: CASSTETGPQHF; cdr3_nt: TGCGCCAGCAGCACCGAGACGGGGCCCCAGCATTTT
j_call: TRBJ2-2; clone_size: few; cdr3_length: 13; d_call: NA; v_call: TRBV12-3/TRBV12-4; cdr3_aa: CASSWGRYGELFF; cdr3_nt: TGTGCCAGCAGTTGGGGAAGATACGGGGAGCTGTTTTTT
j_call: TRBJ2-1; clone_size: NA; cdr3_length: 13; d_call: NA; v_call: TRBV2; cdr3_aa: CASSEALGHEQFF; cdr3_nt: TGTGCCAGCAGTGAAGCGCTTGGACATGAGCAGTTCTTC
j_call: TRBJ2-7; clone_size: NA; cdr3_length: 12; d_call: TRBD2; v_call: TRBV29-1; cdr3_aa: CSVSSGIYEQYF; cdr3_nt: TGCAGCGTATCGAGCGGGATCTACGAGCAGTACTTC
j_call: TRBJ2-7; clone_size: NA; cdr3_length: 21; d_call: NA; v_call: TRBV11-1; cdr3_aa: CASSLVETDVWDPETAYEQYF; cdr3_nt: TGTGCCAGCAGCTTAGTCGAGACGGACGTTTGGGACCCCGAGACGGCCTACGAGCAGTACTTC
j_call: TRBJ2-7; clone_size: NA; cdr3_length: 16; d_call: TRBD2; v_call: TRBV7-2; cdr3_aa: CASSAQSGRGSDEQYF; cdr3_nt: TGTGCCAGCAGCGCGCAGAGCGGGAGGGGAAGCGACGAGCAGTACTTC
j_call: TRBJ2-6; clone_size: NA; cdr3_length: 15; d_call: NA; v_call: TRBV11-2; cdr3_aa: CASSPVHSGANVLTF; cdr3_nt: TGTGCCAGCAGCCCTGTACACTCTGGGGCCAACGTCCTGACTTTC
j_call: TRBJ2-1; clone_size: once; cdr3_length: 15; d_call: NA; v_call: TRBV7-8; cdr3_aa: CASSLGGIGGNEQFF; cdr3_nt: TGTGCCAGCAGCTTAGGAGGGATCGGGGGCAATGAGCAGTTCTTC
j_call: TRBJ2-7; clone_size: NA; cdr3_length: 15; d_call: TRBD2; v_call: TRBV7-2; cdr3_aa: CASSPFAGGPYEQYF; cdr3_nt: TGTGCCAGCAGCCCTTTCGCGGGAGGCCCCTACGAGCAGTACTTC
j_call: TRBJ2-5; clone_size: few; cdr3_length: 14; d_call: TRBD1; v_call: TRBV20-1; cdr3_aa: CSAPRRTGQETQYF; cdr3_nt: TGCAGTGCTCCCCGGCGGACAGGGCAAGAGACCCAGTACTTC
j_call: TRBJ2-1; clone_size: NA; cdr3_length: 13; d_call: NA; v_call: TRBV6-6; cdr3_aa: CASSYGWGNEQFF; cdr3_nt: TGTGCCAGCAGTTATGGGTGGGGCAATGAGCAGTTCTTC
j_call: TRBJ1-1; clone_size: NA; cdr3_length: 14; d_call: NA; v_call: TRBV6-1; cdr3_aa: CASSQNRVRTEAFF; cdr3_nt: TGTGCCAGCAGTCAGAACAGGGTCCGTACTGAAGCTTTCTTT
j_call: TRBJ2-7; clone_size: NA; cdr3_length: 13; d_call: NA; v_call: TRBV29-1; cdr3_aa: CSVEAPGSYEQYF; cdr3_nt: TGCAGCGTTGAAGCCCCAGGGTCCTACGAGCAGTACTTC
j_call: TRBJ2-7; clone_size: NA; cdr3_length: 13; d_call: NA; v_call: TRBV4-1; cdr3_aa: CASSPWVNYEQYF; cdr3_nt: TGCGCCAGCAGCCCTTGGGTTAACTACGAGCAGTACTTC
j_call: TRBJ1-2; clone_size: NA; cdr3_length: 18; d_call: TRBD1; v_call: TRBV10-2; cdr3_aa: CASTESQGQTGRDYGYTF; cdr3_nt: TGCGCCAGCACCGAAAGTCAGGGACAGACAGGCCGGGACTATGGCTACACCTTC
j_call: TRBJ2-4; clone_size: few; cdr3_length: 16; d_call: TRBD2; v_call: TRBV30; cdr3_aa: CAWSGREGSGKNIQYF; cdr3_nt: TGTGCCTGGAGTGGAAGGGAGGGTTCGGGCAAAAACATTCAGTACTTC
j_call: TRBJ1-1; clone_size: few; cdr3_length: 15; d_call: NA; v_call: TRBV7-2; cdr3_aa: CASSLAAGLNTEAFF; cdr3_nt: TGTGCCAGCAGCTTAGCTGCGGGTCTGAACACTGAAGCTTTCTTT
j_call: TRBJ2-1; clone_size: many; cdr3_length: 15; d_call: NA; v_call: TRBV15; cdr3_aa: CATSRDPRVGDEQFF; cdr3_nt: TGTGCCACCAGCAGAGATCCCCGGGTTGGCGATGAGCAGTTCTTC
j_call: TRBJ2-7; clone_size: many; cdr3_length: 12; d_call: NA; v_call: TRBV6-1; cdr3_aa: CASSEQGYEQYF; cdr3_nt: TGTGCCAGCAGTGAACAGGGCTACGAGCAGTACTTC
j_call: TRBJ1-4; clone_size: NA; cdr3_length: 15; d_call: NA; v_call: TRBV12-3/TRBV12-4; cdr3_aa: CASSLAPGLGEKLFF; cdr3_nt: TGTGCCAGCAGTTTAGCCCCCGGTTTAGGGGAAAAACTGTTTTTT
j_call: TRBJ1-5; clone_size: few; cdr3_length: 14; d_call: NA; v_call: TRBV6-2/TRBV6-3; cdr3_aa: CATSGPPGNQPQHF; cdr3_nt: TGTGCCACCTCCGGCCCGCCTGGCAATCAGCCCCAGCATTTT
j_call: TRBJ2-7; clone_size: NA; cdr3_length: 15; d_call: NA; v_call: TRBV20-1; cdr3_aa: CSARGLEMFSYEQYF; cdr3_nt: TGCAGTGCTAGAGGACTAGAGATGTTCTCCTACGAGCAGTACTTC
j_call: TRBJ2-7; clone_size: NA; cdr3_length: 15; d_call: TRBD1; v_call: TRBV28; cdr3_aa: CASSAPGTGVYEQYF; cdr3_nt: TGTGCCAGCAGTGCACCCGGGACAGGGGTATACGAGCAGTACTTC
j_call: TRBJ2-7; clone_size: few; cdr3_length: 15; d_call: NA; v_call: TRBV11-1; cdr3_aa: CASSLGINPLYEQYF; cdr3_nt: TGTGCCAGCAGCTTAGGAATCAACCCCCTCTACGAGCAGTACTTC
j_call: TRBJ1-1; clone_size: NA; cdr3_length: 14; d_call: TRBD1; v_call: TRBV20-1; cdr3_aa: CSARAPGQVREAFF; cdr3_nt: TGCAGTGCTAGAGCCCCGGGACAGGTCCGTGAAGCTTTCTTT
j_call: TRBJ2-5; clone_size: few; cdr3_length: 15; d_call: NA; v_call: TRBV15; cdr3_aa: CATSRDPRAQETQYF; cdr3_nt: TGTGCCACCAGCAGAGATCCCAGGGCCCAAGAGACCCAGTACTTC
j_call: TRBJ2-7; clone_size: NA; cdr3_length: 13; d_call: NA; v_call: TRBV5-6; cdr3_aa: CASSTGAGHEQYF; cdr3_nt: TGTGCCAGCAGCACCGGCGCTGGCCACGAGCAGTACTTC
j_call: TRBJ2-7; clone_size: few; cdr3_length: 15; d_call: NA; v_call: TRBV7-2; cdr3_aa: CASSLEASHSYEQYF; cdr3_nt: TGTGCCAGCAGCTTAGAGGCAAGTCACTCCTACGAGCAGTACTTC
j_call: TRBJ2-2; clone_size: NA; cdr3_length: 15; d_call: TRBD1; v_call: TRBV5-6; cdr3_aa: CASSPDRQSTGELFF; cdr3_nt: TGTGCCAGCAGCCCGGACAGGCAAAGCACCGGGGAGCTGTTTTTT
j_call: TRBJ1-2; clone_size: NA; cdr3_length: 15; d_call: TRBD1; v_call: TRBV7-9; cdr3_aa: CASSSSGGVTYGYTF; cdr3_nt: TGTGCCAGCAGCTCCTCAGGGGGCGTCACCTATGGCTACACCTTC
j_call: TRBJ2-7; clone_size: many; cdr3_length: 16; d_call: TRBD1; v_call: TRBV3-1; cdr3_aa: CASSRKPGQDSYEQYF; cdr3_nt: TGTGCCAGCAGCCGGAAGCCGGGACAGGACTCCTACGAGCAGTACTTC
j_call: TRBJ2-7; clone_size: few; cdr3_length: 14; d_call: TRBD1; v_call: TRBV12-3/TRBV12-4; cdr3_aa: CASSAGQGWDEQYF; cdr3_nt: TGTGCCAGCAGTGCGGGACAGGGGTGGGACGAGCAGTACTTC
j_call: TRBJ1-6; clone_size: few; cdr3_length: 14; d_call: NA; v_call: TRBV3-1; cdr3_aa: CASSQASIFSPLHF; cdr3_nt: TGTGCCAGCAGCCAAGCGTCGATTTTTTCACCCCTCCACTTT
j_call: TRBJ2-3; clone_size: few; cdr3_length: 18; d_call: TRBD2; v_call: TRBV28; cdr3_aa: CASSFRTSGRVTTDTQYF; cdr3_nt: TGTGCCAGCAGTTTCCGGACTAGCGGGAGGGTAACCACAGATACGCAGTATTTT
j_call: TRBJ2-7; clone_size: few; cdr3_length: 12; d_call: NA; v_call: TRBV30; cdr3_aa: CAWSVLGREQYF; cdr3_nt: TGTGCCTGGAGTGTACTAGGAAGAGAACAGTACTTC
j_call: TRBJ1-1; clone_size: few; cdr3_length: 17; d_call: NA; v_call: TRBV7-2; cdr3_aa: CASSLVFAGLTGTEAFF; cdr3_nt: TGTGCCAGCAGCTTGGTTTTTGCCGGACTTACGGGAACTGAAGCTTTCTTT
j_call: TRBJ1-5; clone_size: NA; cdr3_length: 12; d_call: NA; v_call: TRBV20-1; cdr3_aa: CSARRGDQPQHF; cdr3_nt: TGCAGTGCTAGGAGGGGGGATCAGCCCCAGCATTTT
j_call: TRBJ2-2; clone_size: NA; cdr3_length: 14; d_call: NA; v_call: TRBV20-1; cdr3_aa: CSAPPDLGTGELFF; cdr3_nt: TGCAGTGCCCCCCCGGACTTGGGTACCGGGGAGCTGTTTTTT
j_call: TRBJ2-3; clone_size: few; cdr3_length: 15; d_call: TRBD2; v_call: TRBV5-1; cdr3_aa: CASSLELAGGGAQYF; cdr3_nt: TGCGCCAGCAGCTTGGAACTAGCGGGAGGTGGTGCGCAGTATTTT
j_call: TRBJ2-7; clone_size: NA; cdr3_length: 15; d_call: TRBD1; v_call: TRBV5-1; cdr3_aa: CASSLALDRRDEQYF; cdr3_nt: TGCGCCAGCAGCTTGGCCTTGGACAGGAGAGACGAGCAGTACTTC
j_call: TRBJ2-2; clone_size: NA; cdr3_length: 14; d_call: NA; v_call: TRBV5-1; cdr3_aa: CASTGPLNTGELFF; cdr3_nt: TGCGCCAGCACAGGACCGTTGAACACCGGGGAGCTGTTTTTT
j_call: TRBJ1-4; clone_size: NA; cdr3_length: 15; d_call: NA; v_call: TRBV3-1; cdr3_aa: CASSQGWGTNEKLFF; cdr3_nt: TGTGCCAGCAGCCAAGGCTGGGGAACTAATGAAAAACTGTTTTTT
j_call: TRBJ2-3; clone_size: NA; cdr3_length: 14; d_call: TRBD2; v_call: TRBV20-1; cdr3_aa: CSAREGGPADTQYF; cdr3_nt: TGCAGTGCTAGAGAGGGAGGGCCGGCAGATACGCAGTATTTT
j_call: TRBJ1-1; clone_size: NA; cdr3_length: 13; d_call: NA; v_call: TRBV12-3/TRBV12-4; cdr3_aa: CASTLRGARKAFF; cdr3_nt: TGTGCCAGCACTCTCCGCGGGGCGCGTAAAGCTTTCTTT
j_call: TRBJ2-3; clone_size: NA; cdr3_length: 20; d_call: TRBD2; v_call: TRBV24-1; cdr3_aa: CATQKGWASGRASLADTQYF; cdr3_nt: TGTGCCACCCAAAAAGGGTGGGCTAGCGGGAGGGCCTCCCTCGCAGATACGCAGTATTTT
j_call: TRBJ2-7; clone_size: few; cdr3_length: 16; d_call: NA; v_call: TRBV4-1; cdr3_aa: CASSQPGRGRAYEQYF; cdr3_nt: TGCGCCAGCAGCCAACCCGGACGGGGGCGAGCCTACGAGCAGTACTTC
j_call: TRBJ2-5; clone_size: few; cdr3_length: 16; d_call: TRBD2; v_call: TRBV5-1; cdr3_aa: CASSQSMRGARETQYF; cdr3_nt: TGCGCCAGCAGCCAAAGTATGCGGGGGGCTCGGGAGACCCAGTACTTC
j_call: TRBJ1-6; clone_size: NA; cdr3_length: 14; d_call: TRBD1; v_call: TRBV6-5; cdr3_aa: CASSYGQEGSPLHF; cdr3_nt: TGTGCCAGCAGCTACGGACAGGAGGGTTCACCCCTCCACTTT